This entry features one T cell receptor beta chain sequence. Its antigen is as yet unknown. Via MiXCR, TCRdb re-called the RT-PCR reads, giving one row per CDR3 protein. The sample contains 30,000 to 40,000 distinct CDR3 sequences, approximately 54% of which appear only once. The data stem from a study of yellow fever vaccine responses in identical twins. V was shortened by 7 bases and J by 4 bases, with 13 bases between the two germline ends. The CDR3 contains 14 residues. Germline CDR1 reads ENHRY; CDR2 reads SYGVKD. Regarding the study as a whole: Reports say the vaccine T cell response in twins looked partly convergent and partly personalized.

The sample consisted of T cells from blood (PBMCs), unsorted or a sorted subset (not recorded which), taken before or after yellow fever vaccination (not recorded which). The receptor was isolated from a woman under 30 who received the yellow fever vaccine. This chain links TRBV10-3 with TRBJ2-2, with D possibly being TRBD1 (6 bases). The CDR3: CAIKGTSGTGELFF. CDR3 sequence (DNA): TGTGCCATCAAGGGGACATCGGGCACCGGGGAGCTGTTTTTT.